The following is a T cell receptor (beta chain) sequence with its context. As yet, its antigen is unknown. Over chemoradiotherapy, repertoires were sampled more than once. This record comes from a study of chemoradiotherapy in HPV16-positive cancers. General study findings and limits: Candidate HPV-specific clones and E7-related TCR motifs grew in tumor during treatment. HPV-specific T cells were functionally defined from only a couple of HPV16-positive patients. Better recurrence-free survival went with HPV-responsive T-cell expansion in HPV16-positive patients.

With 6 bases removed from V and 1 base from J, the gap between germline ends came to 13 bases. CDR1 is SGHVS, CDR2 FNYEAQ, per germline. The length of the CDR3 is 16 residues. Method: immunoSEQ multiplex PCR; TCRdb's copy keeps in-frame clones and lacks some. The repertoire holds fewer than 25,000 clones, with 92% as singletons. The material sequenced was blood, taken from a patient who underwent chemoradiotherapy. The clonotype was recovered from a human donor with HPV-associated anogenital cancer. The chain has TRBV7-6 and TRBJ2-6, with D unclear. The DNA for the CDR3 is TGTGCCAGCAGGCCCCTTTATAGTTCTGGGGCCAACGTCCTGACTTTC. It is translated as CASRPLYSSGANVLTF.